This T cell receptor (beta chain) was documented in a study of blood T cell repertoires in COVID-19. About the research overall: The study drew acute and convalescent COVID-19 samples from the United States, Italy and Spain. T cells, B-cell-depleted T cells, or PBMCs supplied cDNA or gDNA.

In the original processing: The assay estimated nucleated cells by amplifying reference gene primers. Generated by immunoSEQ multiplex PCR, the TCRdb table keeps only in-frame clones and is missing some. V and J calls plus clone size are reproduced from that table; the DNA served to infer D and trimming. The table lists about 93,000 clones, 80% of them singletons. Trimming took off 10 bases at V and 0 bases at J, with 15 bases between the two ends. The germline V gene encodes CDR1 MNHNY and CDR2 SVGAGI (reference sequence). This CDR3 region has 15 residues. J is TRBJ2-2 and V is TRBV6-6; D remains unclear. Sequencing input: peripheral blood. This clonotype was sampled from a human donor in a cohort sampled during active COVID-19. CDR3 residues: CATADAASNTGELFF. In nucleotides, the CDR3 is TGTGCCACCGCCGACGCGGCCTCGAACACCGGGGAGCTGTTTTTT.